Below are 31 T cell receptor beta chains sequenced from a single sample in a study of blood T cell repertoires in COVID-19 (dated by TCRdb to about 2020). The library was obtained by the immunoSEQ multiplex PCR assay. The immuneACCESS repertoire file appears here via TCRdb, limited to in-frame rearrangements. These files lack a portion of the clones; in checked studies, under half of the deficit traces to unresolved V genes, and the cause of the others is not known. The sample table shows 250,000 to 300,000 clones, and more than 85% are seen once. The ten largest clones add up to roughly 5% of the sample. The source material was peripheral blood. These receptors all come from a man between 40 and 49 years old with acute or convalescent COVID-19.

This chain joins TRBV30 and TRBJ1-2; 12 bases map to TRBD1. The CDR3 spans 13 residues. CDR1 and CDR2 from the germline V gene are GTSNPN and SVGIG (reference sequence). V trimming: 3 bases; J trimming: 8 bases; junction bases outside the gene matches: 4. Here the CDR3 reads CAWSGDRGQGYTF. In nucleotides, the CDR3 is TGTGCCTGGAGCGGGGACAGGGGGCAAGGCTACACCTTC.

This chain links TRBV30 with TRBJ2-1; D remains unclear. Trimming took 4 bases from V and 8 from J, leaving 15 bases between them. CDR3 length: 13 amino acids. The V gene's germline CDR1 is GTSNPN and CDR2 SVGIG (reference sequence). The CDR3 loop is CAWKQSSTDEQFF. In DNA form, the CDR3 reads TGTGCCTGGAAACAGAGTTCTACCGATGAGCAGTTCTTC.

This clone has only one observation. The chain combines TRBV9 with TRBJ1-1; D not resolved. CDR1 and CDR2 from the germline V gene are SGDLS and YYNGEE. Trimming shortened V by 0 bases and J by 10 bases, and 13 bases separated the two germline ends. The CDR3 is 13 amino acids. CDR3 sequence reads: CASSVVGSGTAFF. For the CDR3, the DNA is TGTGCCAGCAGCGTAGTGGGGAGCGGAACAGCTTTCTTT.

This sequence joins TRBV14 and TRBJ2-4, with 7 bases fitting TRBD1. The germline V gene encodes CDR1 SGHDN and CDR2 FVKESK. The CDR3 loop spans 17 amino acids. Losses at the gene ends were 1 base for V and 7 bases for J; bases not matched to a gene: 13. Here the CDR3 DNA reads TGTGCCAGCAGCCAAGCCCGAGCCGGGACAGCAAGCAACATTCAGTACTTC. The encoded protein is CASSQARAGTASNIQYF.

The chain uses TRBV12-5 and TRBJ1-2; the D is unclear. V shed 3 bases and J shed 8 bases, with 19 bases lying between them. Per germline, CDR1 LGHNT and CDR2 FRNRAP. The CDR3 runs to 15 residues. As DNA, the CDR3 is TGTGCTAGTGGTTTCCTGAACCGGGGTCGAGGAGGCTACACCTTC. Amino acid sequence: CASGFLNRGRGGYTF.

For the CDR3, the DNA is TGTGCCAGCAGCCAGGGGGCTGGGGCCAACGTCCTGACTTTC. Translated, it gives CASSQGAGANVLTF. The chain links TRBV6-4 to TRBJ2-6, with TRBD1 matching 7 bases. Trimming removed 6 bases from V and 2 bases from J; junction bases left unmatched: 1. Germline V lookup: CDR1 MRHNA, CDR2 SNTAGT. CDR3 length: 14 amino acids.

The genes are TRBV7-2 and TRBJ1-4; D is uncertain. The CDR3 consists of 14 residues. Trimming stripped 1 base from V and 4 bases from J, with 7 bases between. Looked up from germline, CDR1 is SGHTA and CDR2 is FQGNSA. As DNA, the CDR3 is TGTGCCAGCAGCTTAGGCCGGAGTAATGAAAAACTGTTTTTT. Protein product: CASSLGRSNEKLFF.

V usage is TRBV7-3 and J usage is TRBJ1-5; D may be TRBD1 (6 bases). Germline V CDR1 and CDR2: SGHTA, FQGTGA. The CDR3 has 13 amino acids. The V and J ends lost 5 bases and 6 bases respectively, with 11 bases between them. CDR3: CASSETGSQPQHF. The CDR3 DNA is TGTGCCAGCAGCGAAACAGGGTCTCAGCCCCAGCATTTT.

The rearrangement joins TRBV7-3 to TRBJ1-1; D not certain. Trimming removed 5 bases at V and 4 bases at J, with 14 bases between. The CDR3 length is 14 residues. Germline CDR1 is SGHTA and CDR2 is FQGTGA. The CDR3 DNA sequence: TGTGCCAGCAGCCCGGGGAGTTGGGGCACTGAAGCTTTCTTT. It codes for CASSPGSWGTEAFF.

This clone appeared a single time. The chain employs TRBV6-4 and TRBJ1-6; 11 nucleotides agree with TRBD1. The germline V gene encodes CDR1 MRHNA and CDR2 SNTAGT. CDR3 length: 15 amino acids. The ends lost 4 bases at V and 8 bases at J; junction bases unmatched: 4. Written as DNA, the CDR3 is TGTGCCAGCAGTGCCGGACAGGGGGCTTATTCACCCCTCCACTTT. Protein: CASSAGQGAYSPLHF.

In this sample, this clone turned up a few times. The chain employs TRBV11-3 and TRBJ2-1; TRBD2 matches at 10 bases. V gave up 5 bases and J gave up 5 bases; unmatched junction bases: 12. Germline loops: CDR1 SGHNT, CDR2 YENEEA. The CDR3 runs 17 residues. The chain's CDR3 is CASSPSSSGGGNNEQFF. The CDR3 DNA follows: TGTGCCAGCAGCCCAAGCTCTAGCGGGGGAGGAAACAATGAGCAGTTCTTC.

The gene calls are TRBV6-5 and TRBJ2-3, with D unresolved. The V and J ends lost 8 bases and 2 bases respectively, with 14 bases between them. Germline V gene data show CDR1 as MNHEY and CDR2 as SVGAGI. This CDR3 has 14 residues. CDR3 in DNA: TGTGCCAGCGATATCGGGTTATCCACAGATACGCAGTATTTT. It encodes CASDIGLSTDTQYF.

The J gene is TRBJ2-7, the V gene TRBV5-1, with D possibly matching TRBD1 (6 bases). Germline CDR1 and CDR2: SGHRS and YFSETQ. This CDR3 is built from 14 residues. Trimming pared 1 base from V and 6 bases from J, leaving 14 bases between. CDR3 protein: CASSLSRGFLEQYF. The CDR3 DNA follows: TGCGCCAGCAGCTTGTCTAGGGGGTTCCTCGAGCAGTACTTC.

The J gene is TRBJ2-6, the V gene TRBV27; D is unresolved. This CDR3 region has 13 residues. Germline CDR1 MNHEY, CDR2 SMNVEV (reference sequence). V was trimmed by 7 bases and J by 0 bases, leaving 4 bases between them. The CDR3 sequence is CASNNSGANVLTF. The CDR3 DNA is TGTGCCAGCAACAACTCTGGGGCCAACGTCCTGACTTTC. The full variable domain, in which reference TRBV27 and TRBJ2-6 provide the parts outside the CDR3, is EAQVTQNPRYLITVTGKKLTVTCSQNMNHEYMSWYRQDPGLGLRQIYYSMNVEVTDKGDVPEGYKVSRKEKRNFPLILESPSPNQTSLYFCASNNSGANVLTFGAGSRLTVL.

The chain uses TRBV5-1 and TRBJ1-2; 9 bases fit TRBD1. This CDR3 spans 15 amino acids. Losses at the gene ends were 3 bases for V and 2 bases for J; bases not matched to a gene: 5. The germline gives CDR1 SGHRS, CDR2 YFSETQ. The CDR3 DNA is TGCGCCAGCAGCTCAACCGGGACAGGGAACTATGGCTACACCTTC. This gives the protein CASSSTGTGNYGYTF.

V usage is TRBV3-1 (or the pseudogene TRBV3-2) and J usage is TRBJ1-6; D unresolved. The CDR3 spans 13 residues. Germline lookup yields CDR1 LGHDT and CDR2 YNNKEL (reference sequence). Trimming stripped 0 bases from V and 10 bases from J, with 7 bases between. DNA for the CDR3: TGTGCCAGCAGCCAAGACTGGCAATCACCCCTCCACTTT. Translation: CASSQDWQSPLHF.

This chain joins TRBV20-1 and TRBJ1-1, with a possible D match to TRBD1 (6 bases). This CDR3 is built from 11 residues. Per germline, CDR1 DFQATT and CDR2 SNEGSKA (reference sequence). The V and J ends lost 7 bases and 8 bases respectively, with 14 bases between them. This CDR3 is CSVASGTEAFF. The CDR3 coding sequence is TGCAGTGTTGCCTCCGGGACAGAAGCTTTCTTT.

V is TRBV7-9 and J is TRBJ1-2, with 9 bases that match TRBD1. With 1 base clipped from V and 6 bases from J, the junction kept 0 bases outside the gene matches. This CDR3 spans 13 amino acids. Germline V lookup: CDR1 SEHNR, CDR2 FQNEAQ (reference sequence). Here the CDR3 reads CASSLGQGDGYTF. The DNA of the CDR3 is TGTGCCAGCAGCTTAGGACAGGGGGATGGCTACACCTTC.

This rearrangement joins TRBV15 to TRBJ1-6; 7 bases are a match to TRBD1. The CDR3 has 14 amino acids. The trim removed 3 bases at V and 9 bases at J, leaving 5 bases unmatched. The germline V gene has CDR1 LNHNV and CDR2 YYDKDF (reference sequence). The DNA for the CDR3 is TGTGCCACCAGCAGCGACAGGGATGGTTCACCCCTCCACTTT. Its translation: CATSSDRDGSPLHF.

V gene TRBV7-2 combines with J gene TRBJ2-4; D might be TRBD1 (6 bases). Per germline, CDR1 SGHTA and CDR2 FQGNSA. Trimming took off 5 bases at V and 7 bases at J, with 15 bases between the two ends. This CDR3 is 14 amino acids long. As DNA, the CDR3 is TGTGCCAGCAGCCCCGGACAGTTTGTTAACATTCAGTACTTC. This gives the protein CASSPGQFVNIQYF.

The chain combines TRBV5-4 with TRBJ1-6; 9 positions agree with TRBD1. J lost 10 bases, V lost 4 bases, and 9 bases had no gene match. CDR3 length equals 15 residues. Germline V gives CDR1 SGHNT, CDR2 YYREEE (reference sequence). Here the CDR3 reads CASSLTWTGASPLHF. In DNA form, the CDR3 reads TGTGCCAGCAGCCTTACCTGGACAGGGGCCTCACCCCTCCACTTT.

CDR3 DNA: TGTGCCAGTAGTCCCCTCGAGCGGGGACGAGGGGAAGAGACCCAGTACTTC. This gives the protein CASSPLERGRGEETQYF. The genes are TRBV19 and TRBJ2-5; 7 bases fit TRBD2. Germline values: CDR1 LNHDA, CDR2 SQIVND (reference sequence). Trimming took 5 bases from V and 3 from J; bases not matched to a gene: 15. The CDR3 has 17 amino acids.

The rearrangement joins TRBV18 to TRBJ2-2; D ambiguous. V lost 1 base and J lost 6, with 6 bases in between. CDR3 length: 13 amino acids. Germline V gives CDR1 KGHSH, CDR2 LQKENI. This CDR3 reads CASSPRSAGELFF. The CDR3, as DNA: TGTGCCAGCTCACCACGGTCGGCCGGGGAGCTGTTTTTT.

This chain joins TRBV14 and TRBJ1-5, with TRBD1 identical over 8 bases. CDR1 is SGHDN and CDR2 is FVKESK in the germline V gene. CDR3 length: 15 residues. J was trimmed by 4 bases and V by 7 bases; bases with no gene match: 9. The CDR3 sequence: CASIGRQGLNQPQHF. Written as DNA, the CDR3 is TGTGCCAGCATAGGTCGACAGGGGTTGAATCAGCCCCAGCATTTT.

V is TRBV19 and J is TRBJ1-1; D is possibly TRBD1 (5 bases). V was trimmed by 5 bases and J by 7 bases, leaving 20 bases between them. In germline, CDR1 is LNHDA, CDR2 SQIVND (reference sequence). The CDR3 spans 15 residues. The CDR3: CASSLYGGVMGEAFF. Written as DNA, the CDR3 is TGTGCCAGTAGTTTGTACGGGGGGGTGATGGGTGAAGCTTTCTTT.

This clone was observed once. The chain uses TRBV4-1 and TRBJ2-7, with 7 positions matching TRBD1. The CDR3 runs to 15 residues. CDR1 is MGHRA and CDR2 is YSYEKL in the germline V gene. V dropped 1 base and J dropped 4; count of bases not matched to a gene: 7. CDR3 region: CASSQVKGAPYEQYF. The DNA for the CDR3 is TGCGCCAGCAGCCAAGTGAAGGGGGCGCCTTACGAGCAGTACTTC.

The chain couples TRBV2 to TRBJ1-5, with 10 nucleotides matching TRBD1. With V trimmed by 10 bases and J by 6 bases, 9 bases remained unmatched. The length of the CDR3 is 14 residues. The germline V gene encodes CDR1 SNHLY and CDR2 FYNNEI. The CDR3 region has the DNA TGTGCCACCCGGACAGGGGGATACGGTCAGCCCCAGCATTTT. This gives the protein CATRTGGYGQPQHF.

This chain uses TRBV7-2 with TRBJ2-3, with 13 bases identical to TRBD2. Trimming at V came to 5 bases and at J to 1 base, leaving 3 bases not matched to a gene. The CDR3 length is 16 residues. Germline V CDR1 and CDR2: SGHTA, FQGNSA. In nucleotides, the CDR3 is TGTGCCAGCAGCGACGGACTAGCGGGAGGCACAGATACGCAGTATTTT. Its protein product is CASSDGLAGGTDTQYF.

The CDR3 region has the DNA TGTGCCAGCAGCCATGGGGGGGTTACCGGGGAGCTGTTTTTT. Amino acids: CASSHGGVTGELFF. The V gene is TRBV14, the J gene TRBJ2-2; TRBD2 agrees at 7 bases. From germline, CDR1 is SGHDN and CDR2 FVKESK. The CDR3 contains 14 residues. V was clipped by 3 bases and J by 5 bases; unmatched bases: 3.

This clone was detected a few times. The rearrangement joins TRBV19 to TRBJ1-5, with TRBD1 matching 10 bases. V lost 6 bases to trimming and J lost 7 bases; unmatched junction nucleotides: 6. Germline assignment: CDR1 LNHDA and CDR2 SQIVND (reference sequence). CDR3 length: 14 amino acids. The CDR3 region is CASRPTGGGQPQHF. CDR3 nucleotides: TGTGCCAGTAGGCCGACAGGGGGCGGACAGCCCCAGCATTTT.

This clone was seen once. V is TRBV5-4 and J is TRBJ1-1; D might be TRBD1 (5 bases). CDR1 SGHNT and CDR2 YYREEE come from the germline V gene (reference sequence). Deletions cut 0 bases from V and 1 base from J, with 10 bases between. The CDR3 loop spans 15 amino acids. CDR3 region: CASSLDGGRNTEAFF. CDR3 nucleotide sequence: TGTGCCAGCAGCTTGGATGGGGGGAGGAACACTGAAGCTTTCTTT. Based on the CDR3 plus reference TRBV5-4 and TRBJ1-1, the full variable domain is ETGVTQSPTHLIKTRGQQVTLRCSSQSGHNTVSWYQQALGQGPQFIFQYYREEENGRGNFPPRFSGLQFPNYSSELNVNALELDDSALYLCASSLDGGRNTEAFFGQGTRLTVV.